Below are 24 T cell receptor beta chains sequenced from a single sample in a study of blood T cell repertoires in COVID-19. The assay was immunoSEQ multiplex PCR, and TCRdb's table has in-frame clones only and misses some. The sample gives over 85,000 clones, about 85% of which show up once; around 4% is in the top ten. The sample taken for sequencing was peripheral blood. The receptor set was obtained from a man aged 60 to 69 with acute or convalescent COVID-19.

The CDR3: CASREYGSTGELFF. CDR3 nucleotides: TGTGCCAGCAGGGAGTATGGCTCCACCGGGGAGCTGTTTTTT. The chain uses TRBV4-2 and TRBJ2-2; D gene uncertain. The V end lost 6 bases, the J end lost 4 bases, and 12 bases lay between the germline ends. The V gene's germline CDR1 is LGHNA and CDR2 YNFKEQ. The CDR3 has 14 amino acids.

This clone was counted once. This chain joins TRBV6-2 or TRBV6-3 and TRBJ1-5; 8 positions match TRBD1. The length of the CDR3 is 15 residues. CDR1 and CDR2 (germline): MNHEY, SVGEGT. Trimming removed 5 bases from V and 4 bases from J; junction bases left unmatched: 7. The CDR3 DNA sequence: TGTGCCAGCAGTCTCTTCCAGGGGGCTAATCAGCCCCAGCATTTT. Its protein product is CASSLFQGANQPQHF.

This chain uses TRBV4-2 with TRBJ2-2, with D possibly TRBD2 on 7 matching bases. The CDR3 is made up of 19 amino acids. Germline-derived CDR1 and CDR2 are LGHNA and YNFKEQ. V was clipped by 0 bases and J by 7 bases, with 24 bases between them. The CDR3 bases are TGTGCCAGCAGCCAAGACCCCCGCCGATCCGGGGGGCGAGGCGGGGAGCTGTTTTTT. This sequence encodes CASSQDPRRSGGRGGELFF.

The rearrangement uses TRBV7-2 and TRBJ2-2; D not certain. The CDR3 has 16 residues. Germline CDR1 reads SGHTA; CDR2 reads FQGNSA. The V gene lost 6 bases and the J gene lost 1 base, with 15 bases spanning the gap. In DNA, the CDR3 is TGTGCCAGCAGTGTCAGCGTGTTTTTGAACACCGGGGAGCTGTTTTTT. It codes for CASSVSVFLNTGELFF.

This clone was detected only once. For the CDR3, the DNA is TGTGCCAGCAGTCCTATATACCTCGGGAACGAGCAGTACTTC. This codes for CASSPIYLGNEQYF. This chain joins TRBV6-5 and TRBJ2-7; a weak D match, TRBD2 (5 bases). This CDR3 has 14 residues. V was shortened by 5 bases and J by 5 bases, with 16 bases between the two germline ends. Germline values: CDR1 MNHEY, CDR2 SVGAGI.

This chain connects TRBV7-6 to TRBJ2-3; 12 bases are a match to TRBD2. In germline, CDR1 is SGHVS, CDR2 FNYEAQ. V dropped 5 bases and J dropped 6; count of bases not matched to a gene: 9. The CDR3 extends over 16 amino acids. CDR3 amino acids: CASSLLAGGPGDTQYF. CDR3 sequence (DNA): TGTGCCAGCAGCCTCCTAGCGGGAGGGCCGGGTGATACGCAGTATTTT. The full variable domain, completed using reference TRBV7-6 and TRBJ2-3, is GAGVSQSPRYKVTKRGQDVALRCDPISGHVSLYWYRQALGQGPEFLTYFNYEAQQDKSGLPNDRFSAERPEGSISTLTIQRTEQRDSAMYRCASSLLAGGPGDTQYFGPGTRLTVL.

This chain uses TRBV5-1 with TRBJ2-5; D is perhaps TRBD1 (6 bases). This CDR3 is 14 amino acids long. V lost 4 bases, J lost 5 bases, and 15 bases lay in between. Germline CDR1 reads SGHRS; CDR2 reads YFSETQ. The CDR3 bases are TGCGCCAGCAGCCTCTCGACAGGCCGGGAGACCCAGTACTTC. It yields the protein CASSLSTGRETQYF.

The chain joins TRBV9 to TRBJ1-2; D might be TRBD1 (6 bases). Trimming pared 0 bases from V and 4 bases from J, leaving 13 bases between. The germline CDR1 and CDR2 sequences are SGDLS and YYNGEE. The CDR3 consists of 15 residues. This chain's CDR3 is CASSVEWTDVYGYTF. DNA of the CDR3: TGTGCCAGCAGCGTAGAATGGACAGACGTCTATGGCTACACCTTC.

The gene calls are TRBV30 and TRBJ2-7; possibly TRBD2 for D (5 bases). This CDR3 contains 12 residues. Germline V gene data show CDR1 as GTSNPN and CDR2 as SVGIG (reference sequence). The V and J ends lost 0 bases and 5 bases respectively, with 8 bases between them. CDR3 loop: CAWSVSGDEQYF. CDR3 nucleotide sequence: TGTGCCTGGAGTGTAAGCGGCGACGAGCAGTACTTC.

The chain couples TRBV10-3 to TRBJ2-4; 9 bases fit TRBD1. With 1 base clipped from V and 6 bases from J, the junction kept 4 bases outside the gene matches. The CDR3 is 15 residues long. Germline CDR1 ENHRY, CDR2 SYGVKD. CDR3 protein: CAISELGQGRNIQYF. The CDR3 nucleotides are TGTGCCATCAGTGAGTTAGGACAGGGGAGAAACATTCAGTACTTC.

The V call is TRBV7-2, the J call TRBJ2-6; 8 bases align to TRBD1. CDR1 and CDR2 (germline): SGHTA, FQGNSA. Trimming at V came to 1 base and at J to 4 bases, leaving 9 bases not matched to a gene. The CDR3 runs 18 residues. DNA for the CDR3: TGTGCCAGCAGCTTAGGGGCAGGGGGCGTATCCGGGGCCAACGTCCTGACTTTC. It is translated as CASSLGAGGVSGANVLTF. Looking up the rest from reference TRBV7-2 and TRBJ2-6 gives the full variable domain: GAGVSQSPSNKVTEKGKDVELRCDPISGHTALYWYRQSLGQGLEFLIYFQGNSAPDKSGLPSDRFSAERTGGSVSTLTIQRTQQEDSAVYLCASSLGAGGVSGANVLTFGAGSRLTVL.

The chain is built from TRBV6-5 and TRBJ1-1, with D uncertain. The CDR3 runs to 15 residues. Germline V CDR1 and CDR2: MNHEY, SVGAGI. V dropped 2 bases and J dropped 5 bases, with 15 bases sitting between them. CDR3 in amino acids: CASSYDSRDGTEAFF. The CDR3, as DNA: TGTGCCAGCAGTTACGATTCCCGGGATGGGACTGAAGCTTTCTTT.

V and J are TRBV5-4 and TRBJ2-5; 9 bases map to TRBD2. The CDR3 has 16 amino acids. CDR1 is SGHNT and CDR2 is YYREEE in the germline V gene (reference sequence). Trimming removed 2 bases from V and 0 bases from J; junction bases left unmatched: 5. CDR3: CASSFRRGGNQETQYF. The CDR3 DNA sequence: TGTGCCAGCAGCTTTCGGCGGGGGGGCAACCAAGAGACCCAGTACTTC.

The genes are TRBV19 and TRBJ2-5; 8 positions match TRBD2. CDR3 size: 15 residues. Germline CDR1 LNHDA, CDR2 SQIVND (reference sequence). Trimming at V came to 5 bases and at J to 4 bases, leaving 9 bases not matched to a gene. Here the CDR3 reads CASSSPGRGAETQYF. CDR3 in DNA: TGTGCCAGTAGTTCCCCCGGGAGGGGGGCAGAGACCCAGTACTTC.

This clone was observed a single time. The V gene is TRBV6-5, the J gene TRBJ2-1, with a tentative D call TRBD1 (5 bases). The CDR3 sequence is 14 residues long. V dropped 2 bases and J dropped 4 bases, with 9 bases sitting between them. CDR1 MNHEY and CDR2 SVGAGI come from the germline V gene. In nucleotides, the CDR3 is TGTGCCAGCAGTTACAAAAGGGGTTACAATGAGCAGTTCTTC. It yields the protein CASSYKRGYNEQFF.

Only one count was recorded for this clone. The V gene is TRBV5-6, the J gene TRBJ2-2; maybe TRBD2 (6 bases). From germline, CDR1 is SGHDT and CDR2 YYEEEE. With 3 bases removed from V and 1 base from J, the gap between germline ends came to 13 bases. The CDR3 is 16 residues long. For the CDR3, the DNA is TGTGCCAGCAGCTCCCTAGCGCGAGAGAACACCGGGGAGCTGTTTTTT. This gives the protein CASSSLARENTGELFF.

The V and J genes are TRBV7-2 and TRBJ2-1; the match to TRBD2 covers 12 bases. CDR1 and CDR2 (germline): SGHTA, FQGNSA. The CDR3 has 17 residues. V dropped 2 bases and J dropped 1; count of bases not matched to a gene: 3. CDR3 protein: CASSLTSGGLSYNEQFF. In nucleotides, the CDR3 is TGTGCCAGCAGCTTAACTAGCGGGGGGCTTTCCTACAATGAGCAGTTCTTC.

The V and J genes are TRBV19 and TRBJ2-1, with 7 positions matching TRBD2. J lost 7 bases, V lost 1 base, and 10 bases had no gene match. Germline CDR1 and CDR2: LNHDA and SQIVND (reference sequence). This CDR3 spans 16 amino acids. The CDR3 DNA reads TGTGCCAGTAGTATAGGAGCGGGACCTTTACCTAATGAGCAGTTCTTC. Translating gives CASSIGAGPLPNEQFF.

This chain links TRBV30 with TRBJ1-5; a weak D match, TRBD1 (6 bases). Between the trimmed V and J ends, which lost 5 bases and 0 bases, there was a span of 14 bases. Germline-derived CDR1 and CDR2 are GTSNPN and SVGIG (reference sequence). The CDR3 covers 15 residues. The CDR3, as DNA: TGTGCCTGGGACGTAGGACAGAATAGCAATCAGCCCCAGCATTTT. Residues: CAWDVGQNSNQPQHF.

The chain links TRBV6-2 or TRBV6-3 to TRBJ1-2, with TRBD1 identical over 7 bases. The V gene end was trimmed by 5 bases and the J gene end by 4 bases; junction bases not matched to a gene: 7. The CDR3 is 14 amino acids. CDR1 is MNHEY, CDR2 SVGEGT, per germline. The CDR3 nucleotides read TGTGCCAGCAGTGGATCGGGACAGAGCTATGGCTACACCTTC. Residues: CASSGSGQSYGYTF.

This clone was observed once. CDR3 amino acids: CARRVNRHTQYF. DNA of the CDR3: TGTGCCAGAAGGGTAAACAGGCATACGCAGTATTTT. V is TRBV27 and J is TRBJ2-3, with TRBD1 as a possible D gene (5 bases). CDR1 MNHEY and CDR2 SMNVEV come from the germline V gene (reference sequence). With 9 bases removed from V and 7 bases from J, the gap between germline ends came to 14 bases. The CDR3 totals 12 residues.

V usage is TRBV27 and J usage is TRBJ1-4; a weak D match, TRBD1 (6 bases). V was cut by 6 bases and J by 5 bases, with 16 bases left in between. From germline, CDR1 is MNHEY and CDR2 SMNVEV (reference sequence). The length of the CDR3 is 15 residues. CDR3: CASRPLAGANEKLFF. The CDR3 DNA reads TGTGCCAGCAGGCCACTCGCGGGGGCGAATGAAAAACTGTTTTTT.

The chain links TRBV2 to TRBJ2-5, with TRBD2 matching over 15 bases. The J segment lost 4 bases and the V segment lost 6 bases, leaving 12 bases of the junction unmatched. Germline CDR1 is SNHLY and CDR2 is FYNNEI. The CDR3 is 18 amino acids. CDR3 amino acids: CASSLGLAGGGYGETQYF. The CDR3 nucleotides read TGTGCCAGCAGCCTGGGACTAGCGGGAGGAGGGTACGGAGAGACCCAGTACTTC.

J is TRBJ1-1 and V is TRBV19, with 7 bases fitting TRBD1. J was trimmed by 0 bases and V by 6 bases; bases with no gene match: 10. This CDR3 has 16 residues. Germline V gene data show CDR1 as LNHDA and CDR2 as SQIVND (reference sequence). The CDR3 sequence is CASRIHPGQLNTEAFF. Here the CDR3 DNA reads TGTGCCAGTAGAATACATCCGGGACAGTTGAACACTGAAGCTTTCTTT.